This TCR beta chain came from a study of T cell clonality in common variable immunodeficiency. V gave up 2 bases and J gave up 6 bases, with 14 bases separating them. Per the germline V gene, CDR1 is SGHRS and CDR2 is YFSETQ. The CDR3 is 15 amino acids. Libraries were prepared by immunoSEQ multiplex PCR; TCRdb keeps only in-frame clonotypes and omits some of them. This repertoire holds some 20,000 clones, and none appear only once. This clone was counted only a few times. The antigen remains undetermined. The read is 3 residues too short to cover the CDR3 end, so that end is filled in from the germline J gene. Overall study results and limits: In common variable immunodeficiency, TCR beta chains reportedly carried fewer deletions and N-nucleotide insertions.

This TCR derives from a human donor with common variable immunodeficiency. The V call is TRBV5-1, the J call TRBJ1-4; D is unresolved. The source material was peripheral blood mononuclear cells. Incomplete CDR3 DNA: TGCGCCAGCAGCTTCGGTGGAAGCGGTGATGAAAAA. Protein product: CASSFGGSGDEK. The entire CDR3 protein reads CASSFGGSGDEKLFF.